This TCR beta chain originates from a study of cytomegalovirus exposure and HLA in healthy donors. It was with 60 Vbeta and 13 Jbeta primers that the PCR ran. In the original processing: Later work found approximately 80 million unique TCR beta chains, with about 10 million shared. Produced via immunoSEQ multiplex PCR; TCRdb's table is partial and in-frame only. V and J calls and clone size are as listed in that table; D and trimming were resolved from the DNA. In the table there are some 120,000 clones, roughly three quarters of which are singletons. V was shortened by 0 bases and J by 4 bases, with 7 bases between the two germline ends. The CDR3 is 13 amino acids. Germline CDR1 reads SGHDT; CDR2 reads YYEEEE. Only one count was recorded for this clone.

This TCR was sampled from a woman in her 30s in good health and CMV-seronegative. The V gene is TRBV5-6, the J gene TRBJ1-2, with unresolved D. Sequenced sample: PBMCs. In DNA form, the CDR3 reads TGTGCCAGCAGCTTGGCTCCCCTCTATGGCTACACCTTC. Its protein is CASSLAPLYGYTF.